This T cell receptor (beta chain) is from a study of T cell changes during pregnancy in multiple sclerosis. V shed 5 bases and J 4 bases; nucleotides not matched to a gene: 7. Germline CDR1 SGHTA, CDR2 FQGNSA. The CDR3 consists of 14 residues. Repertoires were generated with immunoSEQ multiplex PCR, while TCRdb's copy carries only in-frame clones and drops some. The sample lists 52,000 or so clones, approximately 90% occurring once. The source is a female donor with multiple sclerosis, enrolled in a pregnancy study. Material: CD4+ T cells from peripheral blood mononuclear cells, obtained in the first trimester of pregnancy. The chain recombines TRBV7-2 with TRBJ1-2; TRBD1 matches 7 bases. The DNA of the CDR3 is TGTGCCAGCAGCCCGACAGGGAGGTTCTATGGCTACACCTTC. Translating gives CASSPTGRFYGYTF.